One and the same sample provided the 9 T cell receptor beta chains below, sequenced in a study of blood T cells in healthy people across ages (dated by TCRdb to the mid-2010s). Receptors were amplified or captured by 5' RACE. Sequencing relied on an Illumina HiSeq 2500. The second PCR ran for roughly 7 to 11 cycles and used a J-beta primer mix along with a sample-barcoded 5' primer. The public reads were run again by TCRdb, first through fastp at Q25 and then through MiXCR, and only productive beta chains were kept. A single entry per CDR3 protein holds the most common genes and DNA from its merged rows. This sample lists over 600,000 distinct CDR3 sequences; around 43% were detected once. The leading ten clones occupy around 32% of the sample. The sample taken for sequencing was blood. These TCRs come from an elderly man in good health.

This clonotype appeared a few times. This chain links TRBV14 with TRBJ2-1, with a weak D call TRBD2 (5 bases). The CDR3 runs to 13 residues. CDR1 SGHDN and CDR2 FVKESK come from the germline V gene. Deletions cut 4 bases from V and 9 bases from J, with 13 bases between. The CDR3 reads CASSPQLDGEQFF. The DNA for the CDR3 is TGTGCCAGCAGCCCTCAACTAGATGGTGAGCAGTTCTTC.

This clonotype has more than one count but fewer than ten. This rearrangement joins TRBV7-3 to TRBJ2-7; 10 bases align to TRBD2. The V gene's germline CDR1 is SGHTA and CDR2 FQGTGA. The CDR3 has 15 residues. Germline trimming cut 5 bases from V and 4 bases from J; bases unmatched to any gene: 8. CDR3 coding DNA: TGTGCCAGCAGCCTCGGAGCGGGAGGGATTTACGAGCAGTACTTC. Residues: CASSLGAGGIYEQYF. Based on the CDR3 plus reference TRBV7-3 and TRBJ2-7, the full variable domain is GAGVSQTPSNKVTEKGKYVELRCDPISGHTALYWYRQSLGQGPEFLIYFQGTGAADDSGLPNDRFFAVRPEGSVSTLKIQRTERGDSAVYLCASSLGAGGIYEQYFGPGTRLTVT.

This clonotype appeared a few times. V and J are TRBV11-2 and TRBJ2-3; D possibly corresponds to TRBD1 (5 bases). Per germline, CDR1 SGHAT and CDR2 FQNNGV. Trimming left V 5 bases short and J 5 bases short, with 8 bases between. CDR3 length: 12 residues. This chain's CDR3 is CASSADRDTQYF. The CDR3 nucleotides read TGTGCCAGCAGCGCCGACAGAGATACGCAGTATTTT.

This clonotype showed up just a few times. The rearrangement links TRBV7-2 to TRBJ1-4; 7 bases are shared with TRBD1. Trimming cost V 5 bases and J 5 bases; bases outside gene matches: 8. This CDR3 region has 15 residues. The germline gives CDR1 SGHTA, CDR2 FQGNSA. The CDR3 loop reads CASSVTGTANEKLFF. The CDR3 nucleotides read TGTGCCAGCAGCGTAACCGGGACAGCGAATGAAAAACTGTTTTTT.

V is TRBV28 and J is TRBJ1-1; no firm D call. Germline-derived CDR1 and CDR2 are MDHEN and SYDVKM. The germline V and J ends were trimmed by 5 bases and 1 base, with 14 bases remaining between them. The CDR3 is made up of 15 amino acids. In DNA, the CDR3 is TGTGCCAGCAGTGCCCCAGTCAGTTCGAACACTGAAGCTTTCTTT. It encodes CASSAPVSSNTEAFF.

The V gene is TRBV4-3, the J gene TRBJ2-1; 7 nucleotides match TRBD2. Germline V gene sequence: CDR1 LGHNA, CDR2 YSLEER. J was trimmed by 1 base and V by 4 bases; bases with no gene match: 7. The CDR3 runs 16 residues. The CDR3 loop reads CASSPRSGASYNEQFF. CDR3 nucleotides: TGCGCCAGCAGCCCGCGGAGCGGGGCATCCTACAATGAGCAGTTCTTC.

The V gene is TRBV10-3, the J gene TRBJ2-5, with a possible D match to TRBD1 (5 bases). The length of the CDR3 is 14 residues. V was shortened by 3 bases and J by 5 bases, with 13 bases between the two germline ends. Germline assignment: CDR1 ENHRY and CDR2 SYGVKD. The CDR3 loop reads CAISEPRGGETQYF. The CDR3, as DNA: TGTGCCATCAGTGAACCTAGGGGTGGTGAGACCCAGTACTTC.

This clonotype was counted ten times or more. The rearrangement links TRBV6-2 or TRBV6-3 to TRBJ1-2; 7 bases map to TRBD1. The CDR3 has 14 residues. Germline lookup yields CDR1 MNHEY and CDR2 SVGEGT. V shed 6 bases and J 5 bases; nucleotides not matched to a gene: 9. CDR3 protein: CASSPGTVLYGYTF. The CDR3 bases are TGTGCCAGCAGCCCCGGGACAGTTCTTTATGGCTACACCTTC.

The rearrangement uses TRBV4-2 and TRBJ2-3; a weak D match, TRBD2 (6 bases). Germline lookup yields CDR1 LGHNA and CDR2 YNFKEQ. The CDR3 runs to 15 residues. Trimming took off 4 bases at V and 2 bases at J, with 13 bases between the two ends. Here the CDR3 DNA reads TGTGCCAGCAGCCTAGGTTCGGGAGACACAGATACGCAGTATTTT. Translated, it gives CASSLGSGDTDTQYF.